This TCR beta chain comes out of a study of T cell responses to AZD1222 COVID-19 vaccine. TCRdb's copy holds only in-frame clones and misses some; the assay was immunoSEQ multiplex PCR. Of 130,000 to 150,000 clones listed, 82% are singletons. This CDR3 is built from 14 residues. V was pared by 3 bases and J by 5 bases, with 7 bases of the junction left unmatched. The germline CDR1 and CDR2 sequences are LGHDT and YNNKEL (reference sequence). The rearrangement joins TRBV3-1 (or the pseudogene TRBV3-2) to TRBJ2-7; 7 bases are shared with TRBD1. The sequence came from an adult in good health. This sample comprised peripheral blood, obtained on day 0 of MenACWY control vaccination. The CDR3 sequence is CASSQRVGQNEQYF. The CDR3, as DNA: TGTGCCAGCAGCCAGAGAGTGGGACAGAACGAGCAGTACTTC.